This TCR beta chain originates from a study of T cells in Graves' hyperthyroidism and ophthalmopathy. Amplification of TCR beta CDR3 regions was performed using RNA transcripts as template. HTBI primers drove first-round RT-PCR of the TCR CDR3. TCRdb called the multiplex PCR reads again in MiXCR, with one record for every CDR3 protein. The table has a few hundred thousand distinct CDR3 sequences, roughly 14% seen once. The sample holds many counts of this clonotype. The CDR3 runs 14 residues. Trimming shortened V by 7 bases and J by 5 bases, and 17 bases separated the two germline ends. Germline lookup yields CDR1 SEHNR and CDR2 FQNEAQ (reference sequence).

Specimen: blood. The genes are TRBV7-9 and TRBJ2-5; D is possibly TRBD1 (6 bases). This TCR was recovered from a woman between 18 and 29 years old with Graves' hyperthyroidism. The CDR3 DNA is TGTGCCAGCACCCCGACAGGCCCCGGGGAGACCCAGTACTTC. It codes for CASTPTGPGETQYF.